The subject of this entry is one T cell receptor (beta chain). This record belongs to a study of long-term antiretroviral therapy in people with HIV. Assay version v3.0 of immunoSEQ was used, and it was run at survey level. Measured with immunoSEQ multiplex PCR; TCRdb has only the in-frame clones, and not every one. The table includes 20,000 to 25,000 clones, around 86% detected once. There are 14 residues in the CDR3. Per germline, CDR1 SGHNT and CDR2 YYREEE (reference sequence). V dropped 6 bases and J dropped 0 bases, with 11 bases sitting between them. Participants with HIV, all of them, were treated in the United States. DNA was extracted from about 1-10 million thawed cryopreserved PBMC.

The sequence was obtained from a man aged 18 to 35 with HIV. The specimen comprised unsorted PBMCs, sampled 0.2 years before starting antiretroviral therapy. V gene TRBV5-4 combines with J gene TRBJ2-3; TRBD2 might be the D (6 bases). This chain's CDR3 is CASTEGLSTDTQYF. The CDR3, as DNA: TGTGCCAGCACGGAGGGTTTGAGCACAGATACGCAGTATTTT.